This TCR beta chain was captured by sequencing in a study of T cell changes during pregnancy in multiple sclerosis. The CDR3 length is 14 residues. Germline CDR1 and CDR2: GTSNPN and SVGIG (reference sequence). The V end was cut by 5 bases, the J end by 0 bases, with 13 bases between. Assay: immunoSEQ multiplex PCR; the TCRdb copy retains only in-frame clones and omits some. The sample lists approximately 42,000 clones; about 85% were seen once. The clonotype was recovered from a female donor with multiple sclerosis, enrolled in a pregnancy study. The chain has TRBV30 and TRBJ1-1, with TRBD1 as a possible D gene (5 bases). Sequencing used CD4+ T cells from peripheral blood mononuclear cells, obtained before pregnancy. CDR3: CAWLSGLLNTEAFF. The DNA of the CDR3 is TGTGCCTGGCTGTCGGGACTGCTGAACACTGAAGCTTTCTTT.